This T cell receptor (beta chain) was recovered during a study of shared clonotypes between healthy human individuals. Study observations and caveats: Four donors shared around 5% of their naive CD4 clonotypes. A reduction in generation probabilities was seen for non-shared clonotypes relative to those shared by all four donors.

The CDR3 is made up of 14 amino acids. V was pared by 1 base and J by 8 bases, with 11 bases between. The germline V gene has CDR1 SGHAT and CDR2 FQNNGV. TCRdb keeps only in-frame clones here, not all; method: immunoSEQ multiplex PCR. The data show some 1,900,000 clones, around 96% seen once. Note on this clone: Its antigen remains unidentified.

Naive CD8 cells were CD45RO-negative, positively selected for CCR7, excluding terminally differentiated effector memory CD45RA+ cells. Sequencing was carried out using naive CD8+ T cells sorted from blood. This sequence originates from a man between 18 and 35 years old in good health. The V and J genes are TRBV11-2 and TRBJ2-2, with a weak D call TRBD2 (6 bases). The CDR3 loop reads CASSLVGGGGELFF. In nucleotides, the CDR3 is TGTGCCAGCAGCTTAGTCGGGGGAGGAGGGGAGCTGTTTTTT.